Below, 32 T cell receptor beta chains from the same sample are listed, as sequenced in a study of shared clonotypes between healthy human individuals. Clones were sequenced by immunoSEQ multiplex PCR, and TCRdb holds only the in-frame ones, with some missing. The data hold 1,500,000 or so clones, with approximately 98.5% observed a single time. Material for sequencing was naive CD4+ T cells sorted from blood. Subset indicated: CD45RA+ positively selected. Receptor source: a man under 40 in good health.

In DNA form, the CDR3 reads TGCGCCAGCAGTGAGCTGTTCGAGCAGTACTTC. It encodes CASSELFEQYF. The rearrangement links TRBV10-2 to TRBJ2-7; D not resolved. The V gene lost 2 bases and the J gene lost 6 bases, with 5 bases spanning the gap. Germline V CDR1 and CDR2: WSHSY, SAAADI. The CDR3 extends over 11 amino acids.

The chain employs TRBV9 and TRBJ1-2; D gene unclear. The length of the CDR3 is 14 residues. The germline V gene encodes CDR1 SGDLS and CDR2 YYNGEE. V was shortened by 4 bases and J by 6 bases, with 16 bases between the two germline ends. CDR3 protein: CASSRERGRDGYTF. CDR3 coding DNA: TGTGCCAGCAGCCGAGAACGCGGTCGGGATGGCTACACCTTC.

This chain connects TRBV15 to TRBJ1-2; D unresolved. The CDR3 is 15 amino acids. V was pared by 0 bases and J by 8 bases, with 16 bases between. Germline V CDR1 and CDR2: LNHNV, YYDKDF (reference sequence). The CDR3 coding sequence is TGTGCCACCAGCAGAGATCTGCCCAGCCTCGGAGGCTACACCTTC. Protein product: CATSRDLPSLGGYTF.

The chain couples TRBV28 to TRBJ2-1; D not certain. Germline values: CDR1 MDHEN, CDR2 SYDVKM. The V gene lost 6 bases and the J gene lost 3 bases, with 9 bases spanning the gap. The CDR3 is 13 amino acids. For the CDR3, the DNA is TGTGCCAGCAGACCGGACGACTACAATGAGCAGTTCTTC. Amino acid sequence: CASRPDDYNEQFF.

The chain recombines TRBV19 with TRBJ2-4, with TRBD1 matching 8 bases. CDR3 length: 17 residues. V was pared by 5 bases and J by 8 bases, with 17 bases of the junction left unmatched. Germline assignment: CDR1 LNHDA and CDR2 SQIVND (reference sequence). CDR3 coding DNA: TGTGCCAGTAGTCTAAATCCAGGACAGGGTAGGAGCCACATTCAGTACTTC. It is translated as CASSLNPGQGRSHIQYF.

The chain couples TRBV28 to TRBJ1-2; a possible D gene is TRBD1 (6 bases). Germline values: CDR1 MDHEN, CDR2 SYDVKM. Trimming took off 6 bases at V and 5 bases at J, with 13 bases between the two ends. This CDR3 has 13 amino acids. CDR3 in DNA: TGTGCCAGCAGGTCCACAGGGCTGTATGGCTACACCTTC. This translates into CASRSTGLYGYTF.

The genes are TRBV5-5 and TRBJ2-5, with TRBD2 identical over 8 bases. There are 17 residues in the CDR3. CDR1 SGHKS and CDR2 YYEKEE come from the germline V gene (reference sequence). The junction had 12 bases not matched to a gene; V was cut back by 5 bases and J by 0 bases. The CDR3 loop is CASRWGRISGNQETQYF. For the CDR3, the DNA is TGTGCCAGCAGATGGGGGAGGATTAGCGGGAACCAAGAGACCCAGTACTTC.

The chain uses TRBV19 and TRBJ2-7; 7 bases align to TRBD1. Germline trimming cut 5 bases from V and 1 base from J; bases unmatched to any gene: 14. The CDR3 contains 17 residues. Germline CDR1 LNHDA, CDR2 SQIVND (reference sequence). This CDR3 is CASSPNSGQRNSYEQYF. As DNA, the CDR3 is TGTGCCAGTAGTCCCAACTCGGGACAGCGTAATTCCTACGAGCAGTACTTC.

This chain connects TRBV9 to TRBJ1-1; the D is unclear. This CDR3 has 15 residues. Trimming removed 0 bases from V and 0 bases from J, with 9 bases in between. Germline V gene sequence: CDR1 SGDLS, CDR2 YYNGEE. The CDR3 DNA is TGTGCCAGCAGCGTAGGGGCGGGGATGAACACTGAAGCTTTCTTT. Translated, it gives CASSVGAGMNTEAFF.

The chain recombines TRBV19 with TRBJ2-5; no reliable D call. V was trimmed by 11 bases and J by 2 bases, leaving 9 bases between them. This CDR3 region has 11 residues. Germline V CDR1 and CDR2: LNHDA, SQIVND (reference sequence). The CDR3 DNA follows: TGTGCCTTACCCCGGCAAGAGACCCAGTACTTC. This codes for CALPRQETQYF. Combining the CDR3 with reference TRBV19 and TRBJ2-5 gives the whole variable domain DGGITQSPKYLFRKEGQNVTLSCEQNLNHDAMYWYRQDPGQGLRLIYYSQIVNDFQKGDIAEGYSVSREKKESFPLTVTSAQKNPTAFYLCALPRQETQYFGPGTRLLVL.

The V call is TRBV18, the J call TRBJ2-5, with D hard to call. The CDR3 is 14 amino acids. The V gene lost 3 bases and the J gene lost 5 bases, with 13 bases spanning the gap. Germline V lookup: CDR1 KGHSH, CDR2 LQKENI. CDR3 DNA: TGTGCCAGCTCACCCGAAACTCGTCGGGAGACCCAGTACTTC. This sequence encodes CASSPETRRETQYF.

Comment on this clone: In the same sample, other DNA sequences code for this CDR3. This rearrangement joins TRBV20-1 to TRBJ2-5; D unclear. Germline V gene sequence: CDR1 DFQATT, CDR2 SNEGSKA (reference sequence). CDR3 length: 10 residues. V shed 4 bases and J shed 1 base, with 1 base lying between them. CDR3 sequence: CSATQETQYF. In DNA form, the CDR3 reads TGCAGTGCTACCCAAGAGACCCAGTACTTC.

CDR3 sequence (DNA): TGTGCCAGCAGTGCCAAACAGGGGACCTCCTACAATGAGCAGTTCTTC. This sequence encodes CASSAKQGTSYNEQFF. The rearrangement uses TRBV6-4 and TRBJ2-1; TRBD1 agrees at 7 bases. CDR1 and CDR2 (germline): MRHNA, SNTAGT. The V and J ends lost 4 bases and 0 bases, in that order; junction bases with no gene match: 6. The CDR3 is 16 amino acids.

This chain links TRBV5-6 with TRBJ2-7; 9 nucleotides align to TRBD1. The J segment lost 3 bases and the V segment lost 0 bases, leaving 4 bases of the junction unmatched. Germline V gives CDR1 SGHDT, CDR2 YYEEEE. The CDR3 extends over 15 amino acids. CDR3 sequence (DNA): TGTGCCAGCAGCTTGGGACAGGGGGGGTACTACGAGCAGTACTTC. Encoded protein: CASSLGQGGYYEQYF. The entire variable domain, with the rest obtained from reference TRBV5-6 and TRBJ2-7, is as follows: DAGVTQSPTHLIKTRGQQVTLRCSPKSGHDTVSWYQQALGQGPQFIFQYYEEEERQRGNFPDRFSGHQFPNYSSELNVNALLLGDSALYLCASSLGQGGYYEQYFGPGTRLTVT.

The chain recombines TRBV30 with TRBJ2-7; D gene unclear. Germline V lookup: CDR1 GTSNPN, CDR2 SVGIG (reference sequence). The length of the CDR3 is 12 residues. V was clipped by 0 bases and J by 3 bases, with 6 bases between them. In DNA form, the CDR3 reads TGTGCCTGGAGTGTAGATGGCTACGAGCAGTACTTC. Residues: CAWSVDGYEQYF.

The V and J genes are TRBV5-1 and TRBJ2-5; D possibly matches TRBD1 or TRBD2 (5 bases each). The CDR3 runs 12 residues. Trimming removed 7 bases from V and 5 bases from J, with 12 bases in between. Germline CDR1 reads SGHRS; CDR2 reads YFSETQ. The CDR3 loop reads CASFGDRETQYF. The CDR3, as DNA: TGCGCCAGCTTCGGGGACCGGGAGACCCAGTACTTC.

The rearrangement links TRBV7-8 to TRBJ2-7; possibly TRBD2 for D (7 bases). The germline CDR1 and CDR2 sequences are SGHVS and FQNEAQ. Trimming pared 3 bases from V and 4 bases from J, leaving 16 bases between. The CDR3 totals 15 residues. For the CDR3, the DNA is TGTGCCAGCAGCTTCTACAGGGAGGGCCGATACGAGCAGTACTTC. Translated: CASSFYREGRYEQYF.

CDR3 DNA: TGTGCCACCAGCAGAGAAAAGACTAGCGGGAGGTTTTACGAGCAGTACTTC. This codes for CATSREKTSGRFYEQYF. V gene TRBV15 combines with J gene TRBJ2-7, with 13 bases that match TRBD2. The CDR3 is 17 amino acids. V lost 0 bases, J lost 4 bases, and 6 bases stayed unmatched. Germline V gene data show CDR1 as LNHNV and CDR2 as YYDKDF (reference sequence).

This rearrangement joins TRBV14 to TRBJ2-2; unclear D gene. CDR1 SGHDN and CDR2 FVKESK come from the germline V gene. This CDR3 contains 13 residues. V was cut by 4 bases and J by 9 bases, with 12 bases left in between. In DNA form, the CDR3 reads TGTGCCAGCAGCCCCTCTTCGGGTAGGGAGCTGTTTTTT. Translated: CASSPSSGRELFF.

V and J are TRBV7-8 and TRBJ2-1; no firm D call. The CDR3 sequence is 14 residues long. CDR1 is SGHVS and CDR2 is FQNEAQ in the germline V gene. Trimming removed 4 bases from V and 6 bases from J, with 13 bases in between. The CDR3 loop reads CASSSLSWSNEQFF. The DNA for the CDR3 is TGTGCCAGCAGCTCCCTTTCGTGGTCCAATGAGCAGTTCTTC.

The V gene is TRBV14, the J gene TRBJ2-3; 10 bases map to TRBD2. The CDR3 spans 16 residues. Germline CDR1 and CDR2: SGHDN and FVKESK. The V segment lost 4 bases and the J segment 2 bases; nucleotides outside the gene matches: 6. The chain's CDR3 is CASSPLTSGFTDTQYF. For the CDR3, the DNA is TGTGCCAGCAGCCCCCTGACTAGCGGGTTCACAGATACGCAGTATTTT. Drawing the rest from reference TRBV14 and TRBJ2-3, the complete variable domain is EAGVTQFPSHSVIEKGQTVTLRCDPISGHDNLYWYRRVMGKEIKFLLHFVKESKQDESGMPNNRFLAERTGGTYSTLKVQPAELEDSGVYFCASSPLTSGFTDTQYFGPGTRLTVL.

This clone was found once. The chain recombines TRBV9 with TRBJ2-6, with D tentatively TRBD1 (6 bases). Trimming left V 2 bases short and J 1 base short, with 10 bases between. Germline values: CDR1 SGDLS, CDR2 YYNGEE. The CDR3 contains 16 residues. The CDR3 bases are TGTGCCAGCAGCGTTACAGGGAGATCTGGGGCCAACGTCCTGACTTTC. Translated: CASSVTGRSGANVLTF. Combining the CDR3 with reference TRBV9 and TRBJ2-6 gives the whole variable domain DSGVTQTPKHLITATGQRVTLRCSPRSGDLSVYWYQQSLDQGLQFLIQYYNGEERAKGNILERFSAQQFPDLHSELNLSSLELGDSALYFCASSVTGRSGANVLTFGAGSRLTVL.

This clone was seen only once. V and J are TRBV5-6 and TRBJ1-1, with 9 bases lining up with TRBD1. This CDR3 is 16 amino acids long. CDR1 is SGHDT, CDR2 YYEEEE, per germline. Trimming removed 2 bases from V and 6 bases from J; junction bases left unmatched: 11. Here the CDR3 reads CASSFIPTGGGSEAFF. Here the CDR3 DNA reads TGTGCCAGCAGCTTTATCCCGACAGGGGGTGGCTCTGAAGCTTTCTTT. The whole variable domain, filled in from reference TRBV5-6 and TRBJ1-1, reads DAGVTQSPTHLIKTRGQQVTLRCSPKSGHDTVSWYQQALGQGPQFIFQYYEEEERQRGNFPDRFSGHQFPNYSSELNVNALLLGDSALYLCASSFIPTGGGSEAFFGQGTRLTVV.

This chain joins TRBV27 and TRBJ2-7; D might be TRBD1 (6 bases). Looked up from germline, CDR1 is MNHEY and CDR2 is SMNVEV (reference sequence). Trimming took off 6 bases at V and 4 bases at J, with 13 bases between the two ends. The CDR3 consists of 13 residues. The CDR3 sequence is CASRNRVRYEQYF. The CDR3 DNA is TGTGCCAGCAGGAACAGGGTGCGGTACGAGCAGTACTTC.

The V and J genes are TRBV2 and TRBJ1-1, with a tentative D call TRBD1 (5 bases). The V end lost 9 bases, the J end lost 8 bases, and 13 bases lay between the germline ends. Germline CDR1 is SNHLY and CDR2 is FYNNEI. This CDR3 is 11 amino acids long. The CDR3 reads CASETGLEAFF. The CDR3 DNA follows: TGTGCCAGTGAAACGGGGCTCGAAGCTTTCTTT.

This chain joins TRBV11-2 and TRBJ2-1; 10 bases agree with TRBD2. The CDR3 runs 14 residues. Germline CDR1 is SGHAT and CDR2 is FQNNGV. V was pared by 2 bases and J by 9 bases, with 4 bases of the junction left unmatched. In DNA form, the CDR3 reads TGTGCCAGCAGCTTACCTAGCGGGAGAATTGAGCAGTTCTTC. The encoded protein is CASSLPSGRIEQFF.

The count of this clone is one. The chain links TRBV9 to TRBJ2-1; 7 bases line up with TRBD2. This CDR3 has 16 residues. Trimming took 0 bases from V and 5 from J; bases not matched to a gene: 8. Germline CDR1 SGDLS, CDR2 YYNGEE. CDR3 residues: CASSVDFTGGDNEQFF. The CDR3 DNA is TGTGCCAGCAGCGTAGATTTCACGGGGGGAGACAATGAGCAGTTCTTC. Complete variable domain (other parts from reference TRBV9 and TRBJ2-1): DSGVTQTPKHLITATGQRVTLRCSPRSGDLSVYWYQQSLDQGLQFLIQYYNGEERAKGNILERFSAQQFPDLHSELNLSSLELGDSALYFCASSVDFTGGDNEQFFGPGTRLTVL.

This clone was seen only once. The chain combines TRBV9 with TRBJ1-1, with D possibly matching TRBD1 (5 bases). This CDR3 comprises 14 residues. V lost 3 bases, J lost 1 base, and 10 bases lay in between. CDR1 SGDLS and CDR2 YYNGEE come from the germline V gene. The CDR3, as DNA: TGTGCCAGCAGCGCCGAGGGACGGAACACTGAAGCTTTCTTT. Encoded protein: CASSAEGRNTEAFF.

This chain uses TRBV7-9 with TRBJ2-5; 11 bases map to TRBD1. The germline gives CDR1 SEHNR, CDR2 FQNEAQ (reference sequence). Trimming removed 5 bases from V and 1 base from J; junction bases left unmatched: 3. CDR3 size: 15 residues. The chain's CDR3 is CASSPGTGGQETQYF. In DNA, the CDR3 is TGTGCCAGCAGCCCCGGGACAGGGGGCCAAGAGACCCAGTACTTC.

The chain joins TRBV7-9 to TRBJ1-4, with TRBD1 identical over 8 bases. The length of the CDR3 is 14 residues. The J segment lost 8 bases and the V segment lost 3 bases, leaving 5 bases of the junction unmatched. Germline V lookup: CDR1 SEHNR, CDR2 FQNEAQ (reference sequence). CDR3 coding DNA: TGTGCCAGCAGCTTTCGACAGGGGCGGGAAAAACTGTTTTTT. This sequence encodes CASSFRQGREKLFF.

This rearrangement joins TRBV18 to TRBJ1-1; no reliable D call. With 4 bases removed from V and 0 bases from J, the gap between germline ends came to 12 bases. The CDR3 extends over 15 amino acids. The germline gives CDR1 KGHSH, CDR2 LQKENI. CDR3 residues: CASSREGPLNTEAFF. The CDR3 DNA is TGTGCCAGCTCACGGGAAGGACCACTGAACACTGAAGCTTTCTTT.

The J gene is TRBJ2-1, the V gene TRBV6-1, with 7 nucleotides matching TRBD2. The CDR3 totals 14 residues. With V trimmed by 1 base and J by 9 bases, 6 bases remained unmatched. Germline loops: CDR1 MNHNS, CDR2 SASEGT. The CDR3 loop is CASSEGTGRGEQFF. The CDR3 DNA reads TGTGCCAGCAGTGAAGGGACGGGGAGGGGTGAGCAGTTCTTC.